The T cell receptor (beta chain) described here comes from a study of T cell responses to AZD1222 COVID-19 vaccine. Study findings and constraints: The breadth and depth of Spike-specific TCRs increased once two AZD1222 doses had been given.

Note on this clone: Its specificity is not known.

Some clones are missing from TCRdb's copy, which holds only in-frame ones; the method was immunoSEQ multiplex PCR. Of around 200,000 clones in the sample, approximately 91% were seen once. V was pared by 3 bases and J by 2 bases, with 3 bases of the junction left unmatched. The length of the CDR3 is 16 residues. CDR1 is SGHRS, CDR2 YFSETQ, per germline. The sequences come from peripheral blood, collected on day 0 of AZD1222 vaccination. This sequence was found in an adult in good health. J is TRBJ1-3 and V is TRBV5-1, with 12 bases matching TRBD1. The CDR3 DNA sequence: TGCGCCAGCAGCTCGGGACAGGGGGCAACTGGAAACACCATATATTTT. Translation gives CASSSGQGATGNTIYF.